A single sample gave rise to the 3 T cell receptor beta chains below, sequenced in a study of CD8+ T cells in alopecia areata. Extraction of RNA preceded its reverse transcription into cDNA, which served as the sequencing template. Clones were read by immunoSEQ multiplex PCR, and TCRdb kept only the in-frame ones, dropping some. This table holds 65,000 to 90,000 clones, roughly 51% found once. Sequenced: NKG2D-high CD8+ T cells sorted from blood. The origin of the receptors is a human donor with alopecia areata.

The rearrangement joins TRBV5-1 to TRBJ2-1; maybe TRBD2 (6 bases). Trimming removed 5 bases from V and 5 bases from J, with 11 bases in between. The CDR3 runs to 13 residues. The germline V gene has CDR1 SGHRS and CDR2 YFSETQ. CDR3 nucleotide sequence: TGCGCCAGCAGATGGGGACTTGACAATGAGCAGTTCTTC. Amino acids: CASRWGLDNEQFF.

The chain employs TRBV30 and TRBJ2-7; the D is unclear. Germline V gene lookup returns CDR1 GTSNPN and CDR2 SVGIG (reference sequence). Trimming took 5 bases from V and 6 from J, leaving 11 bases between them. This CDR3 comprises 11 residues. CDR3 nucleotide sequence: TGTGCCTGGCAGGCGGTTGTCGAGCAGTACTTC. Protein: CAWQAVVEQYF.

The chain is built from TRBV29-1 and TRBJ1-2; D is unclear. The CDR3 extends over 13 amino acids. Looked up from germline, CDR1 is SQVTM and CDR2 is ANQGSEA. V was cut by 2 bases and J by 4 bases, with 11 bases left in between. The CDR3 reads CSVEQMGFYGYTF. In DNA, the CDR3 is TGCAGCGTTGAACAGATGGGGTTCTATGGCTACACCTTC.